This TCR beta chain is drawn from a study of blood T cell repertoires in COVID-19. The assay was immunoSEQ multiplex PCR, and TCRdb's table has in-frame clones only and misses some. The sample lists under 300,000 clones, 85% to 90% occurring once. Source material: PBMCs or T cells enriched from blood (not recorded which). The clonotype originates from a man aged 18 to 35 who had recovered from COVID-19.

CDR3 region: CSVGRASGVETQYF. DNA for the CDR3: TGCAGCGTTGGGCGAGCTAGCGGGGTCGAGACCCAGTACTTC. The chain is built from TRBV29-1 and TRBJ2-5; 9 nucleotides line up with TRBD2. The V gene's germline CDR1 is SQVTM and CDR2 ANQGSEA. V lost 4 bases and J lost 5; bases outside the gene matches: 8. The CDR3 is 14 amino acids.